The 23 T cell receptor beta chains below come from one sample, sequenced in a study of control samples from healthy donors and cancer patients. The repertoire was sequenced with immunoSEQ multiplex PCR; TCRdb's copy has only in-frame clones and lacks some. The listing contains approximately 190,000 clones. Sequencing input: blood. These TCRs come from a woman aged 25 to 39 in good health.

The rearrangement uses TRBV28 and TRBJ2-7, with a possible D match to TRBD2 (6 bases). From germline, CDR1 is MDHEN and CDR2 SYDVKM. V shed 3 bases and J shed 1 base, with 10 bases lying between them. CDR3 length equals 14 residues. CDR3 region: CASSFQGGSYEQYF. The DNA for the CDR3 is TGTGCCAGCAGTTTTCAGGGAGGATCCTACGAGCAGTACTTC.

The genes are TRBV4-3 and TRBJ2-7; TRBD2 matches 12 bases. The CDR3 sequence is 17 residues long. Germline loops: CDR1 LGHNA, CDR2 YSLEER. Trimming removed 3 bases from V and 2 bases from J; junction bases left unmatched: 8. CDR3 sequence (DNA): TGCGCCAGCAGCCACGGGGAACTAGCGGGGGGAACCTACGAGCAGTACTTC. Protein: CASSHGELAGGTYEQYF.

The rearrangement links TRBV9 to TRBJ2-1; possibly TRBD1 for D (5 bases). The V end was cut by 3 bases, the J end by 2 bases, with 12 bases between. Germline lookup yields CDR1 SGDLS and CDR2 YYNGEE. This CDR3 region has 15 residues. The CDR3 protein is CASSERGGTYNEQFF. CDR3 bases: TGTGCCAGCAGCGAAAGGGGTGGGACCTACAATGAGCAGTTCTTC.

The DNA of the CDR3 is TGTGCCAGCAGCCCGGCGACGGCGAACACTGAAGCTTTCTTT. Translation gives CASSPATANTEAFF. The genes are TRBV11-2 and TRBJ1-1, with D unresolved. Germline V gives CDR1 SGHAT, CDR2 FQNNGV. Trimming removed 5 bases from V and 1 base from J, with 11 bases in between. CDR3 length: 14 residues.

The chain carries TRBV5-1 and TRBJ2-5, with D unresolved. Trimming pared 8 bases from V and 0 bases from J, leaving 8 bases between. Germline CDR1 and CDR2: SGHRS and YFSETQ. This CDR3 is 12 amino acids long. The CDR3 is CASTEYQETQYF. CDR3 coding DNA: TGCGCCAGTACAGAGTACCAAGAGACCCAGTACTTC.

This chain uses TRBV6-6 with TRBJ2-5; TRBD2 matches at 8 bases. CDR3 length: 15 amino acids. The germline gives CDR1 MNHNY, CDR2 SVGAGI (reference sequence). In DNA form, the CDR3 reads TGTGCTGTCGATGCAGCGGGGGCTTTACAAGAGACCCAGTACTTC. Protein sequence: CAVDAAGALQETQYF.

This CDR3 reads CASSQATPAQETQYF. The DNA for the CDR3 is TGTGCCAGCAGCCAAGCCACCCCGGCTCAAGAGACCCAGTACTTC. This rearrangement joins TRBV3-1 (or the pseudogene TRBV3-2) to TRBJ2-5; no definite D call. The V end lost 1 base, the J end lost 2 bases, and 11 bases lay between the germline ends. The CDR3 totals 15 residues. Germline V CDR1 and CDR2: LGHDT, YNNKEL (reference sequence).

This sequence joins TRBV18 and TRBJ1-5; D is perhaps TRBD1 (6 bases). Deletions cut 4 bases from V and 0 bases from J, with 10 bases between. This CDR3 is 15 amino acids long. In germline, CDR1 is KGHSH, CDR2 LQKENI. The CDR3: CASSLQGNSNQPQHF. CDR3 sequence (DNA): TGTGCCAGCTCACTACAGGGCAATAGCAATCAGCCCCAGCATTTT.

This chain joins TRBV5-5 and TRBJ1-1; the D gene is possibly TRBD1 (5 bases). V was pared by 2 bases and J by 1 base, with 6 bases between. The CDR3 totals 13 residues. Germline-derived CDR1 and CDR2 are SGHKS and YYEKEE (reference sequence). The CDR3: CASSFQGNTEAFF. CDR3 bases: TGTGCCAGCAGCTTTCAGGGGAACACTGAAGCTTTCTTT.

V is TRBV7-9 and J is TRBJ1-2; 9 positions match TRBD1. The ends lost 2 bases at V and 8 bases at J; junction bases unmatched: 6. The CDR3 extends over 14 amino acids. The germline V gene has CDR1 SEHNR and CDR2 FQNEAQ (reference sequence). The CDR3 nucleotides are TGTGCCAGCAGCTTACAGGGACAGGGCGGCGGCTACACCTTC. It codes for CASSLQGQGGGYTF. The whole variable domain, filled in from reference TRBV7-9 and TRBJ1-2, reads DTGVSQNPRHKITKRGQNVTFRCDPISEHNRLYWYRQTLGQGPEFLTYFQNEAQLEKSRLLSDRFSAERPKGSFSTLEIQRTEQGDSAMYLCASSLQGQGGGYTFGSGTRLTVV.

CDR3 sequence reads: CASRVNPGLDNTGELFF. DNA for the CDR3: TGTGCCAGCAGGGTTAATCCCGGGTTAGATAACACCGGGGAGCTGTTTTTT. The V gene is TRBV9, the J gene TRBJ2-2; D is unclear. The CDR3 sequence is 17 residues long. In germline, CDR1 is SGDLS, CDR2 YYNGEE. V was clipped by 5 bases and J by 2 bases, with 19 bases between them.

The chain employs TRBV5-1 and TRBJ1-5; 9 nucleotides align to TRBD1. CDR3 length: 14 residues. The trim removed 4 bases at V and 5 bases at J, leaving 4 bases unmatched. CDR1 is SGHRS and CDR2 is YFSETQ in the germline V gene. CDR3 region: CASSPGTGYQPQHF. CDR3 nucleotides: TGCGCCAGCAGCCCGGGGACAGGGTATCAGCCCCAGCATTTT.

The chain couples TRBV12-3 or TRBV12-4 to TRBJ2-7; TRBD2 is a possible D gene (6 bases). V lost 3 bases, J lost 6 bases, and 12 bases lay in between. CDR3 size: 13 residues. The CDR3 here is CASSLSRGGEQYF. In DNA form, the CDR3 reads TGTGCCAGCAGTTTGTCCCGGGGAGGCGAGCAGTACTTC.

The gene calls are TRBV5-4 and TRBJ2-1; 11 bases are a match to TRBD2. From germline, CDR1 is SGHNT and CDR2 YYREEE (reference sequence). The CDR3 loop spans 15 amino acids. Trimming cost V 5 bases and J 2 bases; bases outside gene matches: 3. As DNA, the CDR3 is TGTGCCAGCAGGCTAGCGGGGGGTCCCTACAATGAGCAGTTCTTC. Its protein is CASRLAGGPYNEQFF.

The V gene is TRBV5-1, the J gene TRBJ2-2, with D uncertain. The V gene's germline CDR1 is SGHRS and CDR2 YFSETQ. This CDR3 contains 14 residues. Trimming shortened V by 0 bases and J by 4 bases, and 7 bases separated the two germline ends. Here the CDR3 reads CASSLVALTGELFF. CDR3 nucleotides: TGCGCCAGCAGCTTGGTTGCGCTCACCGGGGAGCTGTTTTTT.

The V and J genes are TRBV28 and TRBJ2-3; D possibly corresponds to TRBD2 (7 bases). Germline CDR1 is MDHEN and CDR2 is SYDVKM. Trimming removed 7 bases at V and 0 bases at J, with 17 bases between. This CDR3 contains 16 residues. The CDR3 sequence is CASTLGGAPSTDTQYF. CDR3 sequence (DNA): TGTGCCAGCACCTTGGGGGGGGCCCCTAGCACAGATACGCAGTATTTT.

With regard to this clone: One end of the junction is discordant with germline, which a read error may explain. This chain links TRBV7-7 with TRBJ2-2; the D gene could be TRBD1 or TRBD2 (5 bases each). This CDR3 has 15 amino acids. Per the germline V gene, CDR1 is SSHAT and CDR2 is FNYEAQ (reference sequence). The CDR3, as DNA: TGTGCTAGCAGCTTAGATGGGGGGAACACCGGGGAGCTGTTTTTT. This gives the protein CASSLDGGNTGELFF.

The DNA for the CDR3 is TGTGCCAGCAAGGCTTCTAGGGCGCCGTCCCCAAACATGAACACTGAAGCTTTCTTT. It translates to CASKASRAPSPNMNTEAFF. The chain recombines TRBV2 with TRBJ1-1, with D unclear. Per the germline V gene, CDR1 is SNHLY and CDR2 is FYNNEI. V was shortened by 7 bases and J by 0 bases, with 27 bases between the two germline ends. This CDR3 region has 19 residues.

This chain uses TRBV28 with TRBJ1-1; 7 positions match TRBD1. The CDR3 sequence is 15 residues long. The germline V gene encodes CDR1 MDHEN and CDR2 SYDVKM. Germline trimming cut 3 bases from V and 5 bases from J; bases unmatched to any gene: 9. CDR3 residues: CASSLPGGRKTEAFF. The CDR3 nucleotides are TGTGCCAGCAGTTTGCCAGGGGGTAGGAAGACTGAAGCTTTCTTT.

V gene TRBV18 combines with J gene TRBJ1-5; the D is unclear. The CDR3 runs 14 residues. CDR1 is KGHSH and CDR2 is LQKENI in the germline V gene. Trimming took off 3 bases at V and 0 bases at J, with 6 bases between the two ends. The CDR3 region has the DNA TGTGCCAGCTCACCTGCGTATAGCAATCAGCCCCAGCATTTT. Its translation is CASSPAYSNQPQHF.

The CDR3 DNA is TGTGCCAGCAGGAAAGCCAGGGTACTTCCCACCGGGGAGCTGTTTTTT. Protein sequence: CASRKARVLPTGELFF. The chain has TRBV28 and TRBJ2-2; the D gene is possibly TRBD1 (5 bases). The V gene lost 6 bases and the J gene lost 4 bases, with 18 bases spanning the gap. There are 16 residues in the CDR3. Germline CDR1 MDHEN, CDR2 SYDVKM.

The gene calls are TRBV28 and TRBJ1-2; D gene uncertain. CDR1 is MDHEN, CDR2 SYDVKM, per germline. CDR3 length: 15 amino acids. V lost 7 bases, J lost 0 bases, and 15 bases lay in between. CDR3 protein: CASTTETRTNYGYTF. Here the CDR3 DNA reads TGTGCCAGCACCACCGAGACACGCACTAACTATGGCTACACCTTC.

The genes are TRBV9 and TRBJ2-3, with TRBD2 identical over 9 bases. Looked up from germline, CDR1 is SGDLS and CDR2 is YYNGEE. The V gene end was trimmed by 0 bases and the J gene end by 4 bases; junction bases not matched to a gene: 9. The CDR3 totals 17 residues. The CDR3 region has the DNA TGTGCCAGCAGCGTAGGTGGGAGCGGGGGGATATCAGATACGCAGTATTTT. Protein: CASSVGGSGGISDTQYF.